This TCR beta chain was identified in a study of ipilimumab plus nivolumab after autologous stem cell transplantation (dated by TCRdb to the early 2020s). General notes on the study: The median number of doses that trial patients received was 5 for ipilimumab and under 10 for nivolumab. Patients in the trial were undergoing autologous transplant and had high-risk diffuse large B cell lymphoma, mature T cell lymphoma, or multiple myeloma. Primary refractory and relapsed disease were included in the DLBCL cohort, with 18-month progression-free survival of approximately 86% and 30%, respectively. The intent-to-treat population of the trial consisted of under 40 patients. Study-level results and caveats: Combined checkpoint inhibition appeared tolerable as post-transplant consolidation, according to the authors' conclusion. The authors stated that profiles of the T cell receptor repertoire, regulatory T cell phenotype and gut microbiota provided a biologic rationale for studying this approach further.

Ipilimumab was given at 1 mg/kg intravenously on day 1 of selected weeks, and checkpoint therapy started 14 to 28 days after autologous transplant. Patients received nivolumab at 3 mg/kg intravenously on day 1 of weeks 1, 4, 7, 10, and every two weeks through week 26. This Phase Ib clinical trial tested ipilimumab plus nivolumab, a combined checkpoint inhibition, as consolidation after autologous stem cell transplantation. Measured from the cysteine to the phenylalanine, the CDR3 is 14 residues long. CDR3 DNA only is kept here, 42 bases in frame from base 1. V lost 4 bases and J lost 4 bases, and the count of bases not matched to a germline gene is 2. CDR1 and CDR2, per the germline V gene, are SGHRS and YFSETQ. The library was obtained by the immunoSEQ multiplex PCR assay. Entries here come from immuneACCESS through TCRdb and include only in-frame sequences with V and J called. Some clones fail to appear in such tables; in the studies checked, an unresolved V gene covers under half of the shortfall, and the cause of the remainder is unknown. The sample table shows 20,000 to 25,000 clones, and approximately 86% are seen once. The leading ten clones occupy around 5% of the sample.

With respect to this clone: Its antigen target is currently unknown. No much larger clone is present one base from it, and per-base qualities are unavailable.

The chain uses TRBV5-1 and TRBJ2-3, with 11 central nucleotides matching TRBD1. The sequence was obtained from a male donor with diffuse large B-cell lymphoma. The sample in question was PBMCs, obtained in a trial of ipilimumab plus nivolumab as post-transplant consolidation. The CDR3 protein is CASSAGQGADTQYF. Here is the DNA: TGCGCCAGCAGCGCGGGACAGGGGGCAGATACGCAGTATTTT.